This T cell receptor (beta chain) was identified during a study of T cells in Graves' hyperthyroidism and ophthalmopathy. Study results and limitations: Most clonotypes expanded in the thyroid (above 0.001) were also present in blood. Ophthalmopathy was model-predicted a median approximately 6.4 months pre-onset.

Trimming removed 4 bases at V and 5 bases at J, with 11 bases between. This CDR3 region has 12 residues. Germline CDR1 reads DFQATT; CDR2 reads SNEGSKA (reference sequence). This clonotype was found a few times. Its antigen is as yet unknown. Researchers defined stable Graves' hyperthyroidism as no ophthalmopathy progression within 18 months. For the diagnoses, clinical symptoms, serum thyroxine and TRAb, thyroid ultrasound and orbital computed tomography were used. The investigators amplified TCR beta CDR3 regions from RNA transcripts. HTBI primers were the set used in a first-round RT-PCR of the TCR CDR3. TCRdb analysed the multiplex PCR reads with MiXCR anew, one entry per CDR3 protein. The sample consists of about 340,000 distinct CDR3 sequences, about 20% of them appearing once.

The receptor's source is a woman aged 45-65 years with Graves' hyperthyroidism. This sequence joins TRBV20-1 and TRBJ2-5; no reliable D call. Sequencing was performed on blood. CDR3 coding DNA: TGCAGTGCTAAAAGGACCGGGGAGACCCAGTACTTC. Its translation: CSAKRTGETQYF.